The present T cell receptor beta chain was sequenced within a study of blood T cell repertoires in COVID-19. Overall study context: There were acute and convalescent COVID-19 samples, and they came from the United States, Italy and Spain. From T cells, B-cell-depleted T cells, or PBMCs came the material, which was cDNA or gDNA.

V was shortened by 2 bases and J by 0 bases, with 7 bases between the two germline ends. The CDR3 is 14 amino acids. The germline V gene encodes CDR1 MDHEN and CDR2 SYDVKM. Original analysis: Amplified reference gene primers provided the basis for estimating nucleated cell counts. Repertoires were generated with immunoSEQ multiplex PCR, while TCRdb's copy carries only in-frame clones and drops some. The DNA was the basis for D and trimming; V, J and clone size are from that table. The sample carries fewer than 250,000 clones, about four fifths recorded once. V and J are TRBV28 and TRBJ1-1, with D possibly TRBD1 on 6 matching bases. Source material: peripheral blood. The TCR comes from a woman in her forties with active or convalescent COVID-19. Here the CDR3 DNA reads TGTGCCAGCAGTTTAGGGACAATGAACACTGAAGCTTTCTTT. The encoded protein is CASSLGTMNTEAFF.